This TCR beta chain was observed in a study of T cells in Graves' hyperthyroidism and ophthalmopathy. Study results and caveats: The model identified upcoming ophthalmopathy a median around 6 months ahead of onset.

Remarks on this clonotype: Antigen: not known.

Looked up from germline, CDR1 is SGHVS and CDR2 is FQNEAQ. This CDR3 has 12 amino acids. V was trimmed by 5 bases and J by 6 bases, leaving 8 bases between them. TCR beta CDR3 regions were amplified from RNA transcripts. The HTBI primer set drove a first-round RT-PCR of the TCR CDR3. TCRdb analysed the multiplex PCR reads with MiXCR anew, one entry per CDR3 protein. The sample gives about 640,000 distinct CDR3 sequences, around 21% of which show up once; over 30% is in the top ten. This clonotype was sampled from a man aged 25 to 45 with Graves' ophthalmopathy. The sample consisted of blood. This chain connects TRBV7-8 to TRBJ2-1, with unresolved D. The CDR3 sequence is CASSLGINEQFF. As DNA, the CDR3 is TGTGCCAGCAGCCTGGGGATCAATGAGCAGTTCTTC.